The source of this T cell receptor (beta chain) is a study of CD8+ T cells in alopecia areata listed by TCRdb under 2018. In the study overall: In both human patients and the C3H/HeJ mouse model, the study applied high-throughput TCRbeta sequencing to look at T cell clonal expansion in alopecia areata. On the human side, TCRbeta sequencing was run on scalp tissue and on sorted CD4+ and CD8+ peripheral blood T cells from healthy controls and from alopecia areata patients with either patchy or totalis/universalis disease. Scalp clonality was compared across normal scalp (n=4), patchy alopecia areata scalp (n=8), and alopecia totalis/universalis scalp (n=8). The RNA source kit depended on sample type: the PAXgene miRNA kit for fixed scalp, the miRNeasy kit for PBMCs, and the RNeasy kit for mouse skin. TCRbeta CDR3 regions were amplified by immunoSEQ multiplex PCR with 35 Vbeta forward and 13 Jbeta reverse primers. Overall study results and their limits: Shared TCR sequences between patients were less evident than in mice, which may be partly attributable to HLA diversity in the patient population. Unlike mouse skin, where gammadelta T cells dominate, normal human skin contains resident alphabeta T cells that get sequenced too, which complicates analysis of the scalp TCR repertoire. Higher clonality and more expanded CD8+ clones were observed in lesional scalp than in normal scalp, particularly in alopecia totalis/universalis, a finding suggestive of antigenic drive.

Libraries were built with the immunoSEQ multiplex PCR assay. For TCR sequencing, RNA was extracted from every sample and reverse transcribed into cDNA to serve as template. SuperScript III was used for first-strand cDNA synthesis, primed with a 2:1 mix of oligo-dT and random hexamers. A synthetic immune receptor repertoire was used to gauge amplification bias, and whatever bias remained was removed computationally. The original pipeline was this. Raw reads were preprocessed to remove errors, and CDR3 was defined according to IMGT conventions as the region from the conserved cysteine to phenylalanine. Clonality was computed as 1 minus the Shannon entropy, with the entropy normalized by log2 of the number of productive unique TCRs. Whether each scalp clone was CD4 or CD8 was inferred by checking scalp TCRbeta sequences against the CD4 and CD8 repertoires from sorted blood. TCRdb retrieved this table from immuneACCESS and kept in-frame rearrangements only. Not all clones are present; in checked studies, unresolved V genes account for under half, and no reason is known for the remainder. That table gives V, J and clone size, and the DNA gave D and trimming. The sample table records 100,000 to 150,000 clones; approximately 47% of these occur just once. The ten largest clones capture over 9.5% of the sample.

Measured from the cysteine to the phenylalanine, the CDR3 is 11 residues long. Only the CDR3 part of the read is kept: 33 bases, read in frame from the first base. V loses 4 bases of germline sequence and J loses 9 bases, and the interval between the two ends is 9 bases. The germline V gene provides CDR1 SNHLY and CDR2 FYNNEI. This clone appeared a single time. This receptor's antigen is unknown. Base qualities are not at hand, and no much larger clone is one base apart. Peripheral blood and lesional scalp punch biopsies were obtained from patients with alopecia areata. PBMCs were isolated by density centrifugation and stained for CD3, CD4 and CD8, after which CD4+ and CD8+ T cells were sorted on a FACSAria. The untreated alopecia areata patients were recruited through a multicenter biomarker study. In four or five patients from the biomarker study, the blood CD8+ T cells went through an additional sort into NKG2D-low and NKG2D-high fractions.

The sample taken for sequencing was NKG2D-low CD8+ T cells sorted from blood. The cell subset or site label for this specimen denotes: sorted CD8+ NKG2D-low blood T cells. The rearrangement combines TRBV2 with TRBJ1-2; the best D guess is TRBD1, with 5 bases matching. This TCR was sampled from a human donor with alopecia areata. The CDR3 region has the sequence CASSGDRSYTF. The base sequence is TGTGCCAGCAGTGGGGACCGCAGCTACACCTTC.